The 24 T cell receptor beta chains listed next were all sequenced from one sample in a study of preoperative IRX-2 immunotherapy in early breast cancer. Profiled with immunoSEQ multiplex PCR; TCRdb holds only in-frame clones, not every one. The table includes around 62,000 clones, approximately 94% detected once. The treatment is: preoperative locoregional IRX-2 cytokine immunotherapy. This material was collected from a patient treated with IRX-2 immunotherapy. These receptors were obtained from a human donor with breast cancer.

V gene TRBV7-6 combines with J gene TRBJ2-2; no definite D call. CDR3 length: 14 residues. Deletions cut 1 base from V and 1 base from J, with 4 bases between. CDR1 and CDR2 from the germline V gene are SGHVS and FNYEAQ. CDR3 coding DNA: TGTGCCAGCAGCTTAGTCGAGAACACCGGGGAGCTGTTTTTT. Amino acid sequence: CASSLVENTGELFF.

The chain couples TRBV9 to TRBJ2-2; possible D gene TRBD2, 6 bases. Per the germline V gene, CDR1 is SGDLS and CDR2 is YYNGEE. The CDR3 totals 19 residues. V lost 2 bases and J 0 bases, leaving 20 bases between the germline ends. The CDR3 DNA follows: TGTGCCAGCAGCGTCCCCGGGACTTCGACACCCTCGAACACCGGGGAGCTGTTTTTT. Its protein product is CASSVPGTSTPSNTGELFF.

This clone occurred once. The chain joins TRBV11-2 to TRBJ1-4; TRBD1 matches 7 bases. Germline V gene data show CDR1 as SGHAT and CDR2 as FQNNGV. CDR3 length equals 14 residues. J lost 6 bases, V lost 5 bases, and 6 bases had no gene match. CDR3 region: CASSPGGGYEKLFF. The CDR3 nucleotides are TGTGCCAGCAGCCCAGGAGGGGGCTATGAAAAACTGTTTTTT. The full variable domain, in which reference TRBV11-2 and TRBJ1-4 provide the parts outside the CDR3, is EAGVAQSPRYKIIEKRQSVAFWCNPISGHATLYWYQQILGQGPKLLIQFQNNGVVDDSQLPKDRFSAERLKGVDSTLKIQPAKLEDSAVYLCASSPGGGYEKLFFGSGTQLSVL.

The chain joins TRBV11-2 to TRBJ2-3; unclear D gene. There are 12 residues in the CDR3. Trimming stripped 4 bases from V and 2 bases from J, with 4 bases between. Germline V CDR1 and CDR2: SGHAT, FQNNGV. The CDR3 region is CASSSTTDTQYF. The DNA of the CDR3 is TGTGCCAGCAGCTCGACCACAGATACGCAGTATTTT.

This chain links TRBV7-6 with TRBJ2-3, with D possibly TRBD1 on 5 matching bases. The CDR3 contains 15 residues. Looked up from germline, CDR1 is SGHVS and CDR2 is FNYEAQ. With 3 bases removed from V and 1 base from J, the gap between germline ends came to 11 bases. CDR3: CASSFRTGRTDTQYF. The CDR3 DNA reads as TGTGCCAGCAGCTTCCGCACAGGACGCACAGATACGCAGTATTTT.

The CDR3 here is CATGQGASGNQPQHF. The CDR3 DNA reads TGTGCCACCGGACAGGGGGCTTCGGGCAATCAGCCCCAGCATTTT. The chain combines TRBV6-6 with TRBJ1-5, with 11 bases fitting TRBD1. Germline-derived CDR1 and CDR2 are MNHNY and SVGAGI (reference sequence). The CDR3 is 15 residues long. The J segment lost 2 bases and the V segment lost 10 bases, leaving 7 bases of the junction unmatched.

The chain uses TRBV2 and TRBJ1-1, with TRBD1 as a possible D gene (5 bases). Germline V gives CDR1 SNHLY, CDR2 FYNNEI. The CDR3 loop spans 12 amino acids. V gave up 8 bases and J gave up 5 bases, with 12 bases separating them. DNA for the CDR3: TGTGCCAGCCACCCCGGGGGGACTGAAGCTTTCTTT. Amino acids: CASHPGGTEAFF. Drawing the rest from reference TRBV2 and TRBJ1-1, the complete variable domain is EPEVTQTPSHQVTQMGQEVILRCVPISNHLYFYWYRQILGQKVEFLVSFYNNEISEKSEIFDDQFSVERPDGSNFTLKIRSTKLEDSAMYFCASHPGGTEAFFGQGTRLTVV.

The chain carries TRBV18 and TRBJ2-1, with 7 nucleotides matching TRBD1. V was clipped by 8 bases and J by 8 bases; unmatched bases: 9. The CDR3 runs 13 residues. Germline V gives CDR1 KGHSH, CDR2 LQKENI. CDR3 DNA sequence: TGTGCCAGCCACGACAGGGCTACAGATGAGCAGTTCTTC. It encodes CASHDRATDEQFF.

CDR3 nucleotides: TGTGCCAGCAGCTTACTAGCGGGGGCCCGCGAGACCCAGTACTTC. Translation gives CASSLLAGARETQYF. The chain combines TRBV7-2 with TRBJ2-5; 10 nucleotides align to TRBD2. CDR1 is SGHTA and CDR2 is FQGNSA in the germline V gene. V shed 2 bases and J 5 bases; nucleotides not matched to a gene: 5. The CDR3 spans 15 residues.

CDR3 DNA sequence: TGTGCCAGCAGCTTAGCCCGACGAGTGTGGGAGCGCGGCTACACCTTC. Encoded protein: CASSLARRVWERGYTF. The chain joins TRBV7-2 to TRBJ1-2; unclear D gene. This CDR3 contains 16 residues. V was trimmed by 0 bases and J by 8 bases, leaving 19 bases between them. Germline values: CDR1 SGHTA, CDR2 FQGNSA.

The J gene is TRBJ2-7, the V gene TRBV5-4, with TRBD2 identical over 10 bases. The germline V gene has CDR1 SGHNT and CDR2 YYREEE (reference sequence). This CDR3 contains 16 residues. J gave up 5 bases and V 0 bases, and 8 bases lay outside the gene matches. CDR3 bases: TGTGCCAGCAGCTTGGACCCTTCCCTAGCGGGAGACGAGCAGTACTTC. Its protein product is CASSLDPSLAGDEQYF.

CDR3 amino acids: CSARDPQIQYF. Written as DNA, the CDR3 is TGCAGTGCCCGGGACCCCCAGATTCAGTACTTC. The chain carries TRBV20-1 and TRBJ2-4; the D gene could be TRBD1 or TRBD2 (5 bases each). V gave up 6 bases and J gave up 10 bases, with 13 bases separating them. Germline loops: CDR1 DFQATT, CDR2 SNEGSKA (reference sequence). This CDR3 region has 11 residues.

The rearrangement links TRBV4-1 to TRBJ1-6, with a weak D call TRBD1 (5 bases). Trimming removed 0 bases from V and 9 bases from J, with 12 bases in between. This CDR3 has 15 amino acids. Germline CDR1 MGHRA, CDR2 YSYEKL. CDR3 DNA: TGCGCCAGCAGCCAAGACCCCGGGGGGGTTTCACCCCTCCACTTT. Its translation is CASSQDPGGVSPLHF.

The rearrangement joins TRBV7-2 to TRBJ2-5, with TRBD2 identical over 7 bases. Trimming cost V 5 bases and J 1 base; bases outside gene matches: 13. CDR1 is SGHTA and CDR2 is FQGNSA in the germline V gene. This CDR3 is built from 17 residues. The CDR3 loop reads CASSPRGAGYFQETQYF. In DNA, the CDR3 is TGTGCCAGCAGCCCCCGGGGAGCGGGGTATTTCCAAGAGACCCAGTACTTC.

The chain has TRBV29-1 and TRBJ2-5, with 9 bases that match TRBD2. Germline V gives CDR1 SQVTM, CDR2 ANQGSEA. This CDR3 contains 14 residues. V shed 3 bases, J shed 2 bases, and the junction held 4 bases outside the gene matches. DNA of the CDR3: TGCAGCGTTGAGGCTAGCGGGACACAAGAGACCCAGTACTTC. Amino acid sequence: CSVEASGTQETQYF.

This clone was observed once. The V and J genes are TRBV7-2 and TRBJ2-5; D might be TRBD2 (5 bases). The V end lost 6 bases, the J end lost 0 bases, and 11 bases lay between the germline ends. Germline V gene lookup returns CDR1 SGHTA and CDR2 FQGNSA. The CDR3 is made up of 14 amino acids. CDR3 amino acids: CASSRRRDQETQYF. Here the CDR3 DNA reads TGTGCCAGCAGTCGACGGCGGGACCAAGAGACCCAGTACTTC.

This clone appeared a single time. V usage is TRBV7-2 and J usage is TRBJ1-1, with D possibly matching TRBD1 (6 bases). V lost 3 bases to trimming and J lost 3 bases, with 20 bases between them. Germline CDR1 and CDR2: SGHTA and FQGNSA. The CDR3 sequence is 17 residues long. The chain's CDR3 is CASSLGVTSGAHTEAFF. The CDR3 DNA reads as TGTGCCAGCAGCTTGGGGGTAACGTCGGGGGCTCACACTGAAGCTTTCTTT.

This clone is a singleton in its sample. A junction boundary mismatches the germline segment, possibly from a read error. The chain recombines TRBV7-9 with TRBJ1-1, with D possibly TRBD1 on 6 matching bases. The germline V gene encodes CDR1 SEHNR and CDR2 FQNEAQ (reference sequence). CDR3 size: 17 residues. The CDR3 is CAGSLAPPRGMNTEAFF. CDR3 DNA: TGTGCCGGCAGCTTAGCACCTCCCAGGGGCATGAACACTGAAGCTTTCTTT.

This chain links TRBV9 with TRBJ1-1, with 8 bases aligning to TRBD1. The germline V gene has CDR1 SGDLS and CDR2 YYNGEE. The length of the CDR3 is 14 residues. J was trimmed by 8 bases and V by 2 bases; bases with no gene match: 8. CDR3 sequence: CASSVLDRGREAFF. DNA of the CDR3: TGTGCCAGCAGCGTCCTCGACAGGGGACGAGAAGCTTTCTTT. Using reference TRBV9 and TRBJ1-1 for the parts outside the CDR3, the full variable domain is DSGVTQTPKHLITATGQRVTLRCSPRSGDLSVYWYQQSLDQGLQFLIQYYNGEERAKGNILERFSAQQFPDLHSELNLSSLELGDSALYFCASSVLDRGREAFFGQGTRLTVV.

V and J are TRBV7-8 and TRBJ2-5; 8 positions match TRBD2. V lost 6 bases, J lost 5 bases, and 14 bases stayed unmatched. This CDR3 is 16 amino acids long. Germline V CDR1 and CDR2: SGHVS, FQNEAQ. The CDR3 nucleotides are TGTGCCAGCAGGTTATCAGGCGGGGGGCCGTCGGAGACCCAGTACTTC. Encoded protein: CASRLSGGGPSETQYF.

The chain recombines TRBV2 with TRBJ1-4; D unresolved. The germline V gene has CDR1 SNHLY and CDR2 FYNNEI. The CDR3 covers 12 residues. V was shortened by 4 bases and J by 6 bases, with 6 bases between the two germline ends. The CDR3 coding sequence is TGTGCCAGCAGTGGTGACGATGAAAAACTGTTTTTT. Residues: CASSGDDEKLFF.

The chain links TRBV15 to TRBJ1-2; 8 nucleotides agree with TRBD1. There are 15 residues in the CDR3. With 4 bases clipped from V and 4 bases from J, the junction kept 8 bases outside the gene matches. Germline loops: CDR1 LNHNV, CDR2 YYDKDF (reference sequence). The CDR3 loop is CATSKDREVLYGYTF. The CDR3 region has the DNA TGTGCCACCAGCAAGGACAGGGAGGTACTCTATGGCTACACCTTC.

This sequence joins TRBV23-1 and TRBJ1-3; D is perhaps TRBD1 (5 bases). TRBV23-1 belongs to the ORF category, with a function that is uncertain. Trimming cost V 2 bases and J 0 bases, with 20 bases left between them. The CDR3 is made up of 19 amino acids. The CDR3 region is CASSQPLPGRAFSGNTIYF. The CDR3 coding sequence is TGCGCCAGCAGTCAACCCCTACCGGGACGCGCGTTCTCTGGAAACACCATATATTTT.

The chain combines TRBV5-4 with TRBJ1-4; 10 nucleotides align to TRBD1. Germline CDR1 is SGHNT and CDR2 is YYREEE (reference sequence). V lost 4 bases and J lost 4; bases outside the gene matches: 4. The CDR3 runs to 15 residues. This CDR3 is CASSTRTGGNEKLFF. The CDR3 nucleotides read TGTGCCAGCAGCACAAGGACAGGGGGTAATGAAAAACTGTTTTTT.